One and the same sample provided the 13 T cell receptor beta chains below, sequenced in a study of blood T cell repertoires in COVID-19. Assay used: immunoSEQ multiplex PCR; TCRdb lists only in-frame clones, some missing. The top ten hold under 6% of the sample, which has over 65,000 clones, roughly 89% seen once. Sequenced material: peripheral blood. The receptors derive from a man between 45 and 60 years old with active COVID-19.

The chain uses TRBV19 and TRBJ2-7; no definite D call. The V and J ends lost 3 bases and 3 bases respectively, with 9 bases between them. The germline gives CDR1 LNHDA, CDR2 SQIVND (reference sequence). This CDR3 comprises 13 residues. CDR3 nucleotide sequence: TGTGCCAGTAGTATTCGGTTTGGCTACGAGCAGTACTTC. The encoded protein is CASSIRFGYEQYF.

The chain employs TRBV7-2 and TRBJ2-3; 12 bases are a match to TRBD2. The junction had 6 bases not matched to a gene; V was cut back by 3 bases and J by 5 bases. This CDR3 has 16 amino acids. The germline V gene encodes CDR1 SGHTA and CDR2 FQGNSA. The CDR3 region has the DNA TGTGCCAGCAGCTTTTGGCTAGCGGGGGGGATAGATACGCAGTATTTT. This gives the protein CASSFWLAGGIDTQYF.

The chain employs TRBV28 and TRBJ1-6, with D maybe TRBD1 (6 bases). The V and J ends lost 2 bases and 7 bases respectively, with 9 bases between them. Per the germline V gene, CDR1 is MDHEN and CDR2 is SYDVKM. The CDR3 sequence is 14 residues long. The CDR3 nucleotides are TGTGCCAGCAGTTTAGGGCAGGGGAATTCACCCCTCCACTTT. It yields the protein CASSLGQGNSPLHF.

The chain couples TRBV7-9 to TRBJ2-5; 13 bases match TRBD2. Trimming removed 5 bases from V and 4 bases from J; junction bases left unmatched: 4. The CDR3 runs to 15 residues. Germline-derived CDR1 and CDR2 are SEHNR and FQNEAQ (reference sequence). The CDR3 is CASSPRTSGGETQYF. The CDR3 DNA reads TGTGCCAGCAGCCCCCGGACTAGCGGGGGAGAGACCCAGTACTTC.

The V call is TRBV3-1 (or the pseudogene TRBV3-2), the J call TRBJ2-1, with D perhaps matching TRBD1 (6 bases). The CDR3 runs 15 residues. V shed 4 bases and J shed 3 bases, with 13 bases lying between them. Germline V gene data show CDR1 as LGHDT and CDR2 as YNNKEL (reference sequence). CDR3: CASSPTGTLYNEQFF. The DNA for the CDR3 is TGTGCCAGCAGCCCAACCGGGACACTCTACAATGAGCAGTTCTTC.

The CDR3 protein is CASSHGGVLTKNIQYF. In DNA, the CDR3 is TGTGCCAGCAGCCACGGAGGGGTACTAACCAAAAACATTCAGTACTTC. The chain combines TRBV3-1 (or the pseudogene TRBV3-2) with TRBJ2-4; TRBD2 is a possible D gene (6 bases). Trimming took 3 bases from V and 2 from J, leaving 14 bases between them. The CDR3 covers 16 residues. Germline CDR1 LGHDT, CDR2 YNNKEL (reference sequence).

This clone has a handful of counts. The chain recombines TRBV19 with TRBJ1-1, with 8 bases lining up with TRBD1. The CDR3 runs to 15 residues. The germline gives CDR1 LNHDA, CDR2 SQIVND (reference sequence). With 5 bases clipped from V and 5 bases from J, the junction kept 10 bases outside the gene matches. The CDR3 loop is CASSPQGALGTEAFF. DNA for the CDR3: TGTGCCAGTAGTCCCCAGGGGGCATTGGGAACTGAAGCTTTCTTT. Supplemented by reference TRBV19 and TRBJ1-1, the full variable domain reads DGGITQSPKYLFRKEGQNVTLSCEQNLNHDAMYWYRQDPGQGLRLIYYSQIVNDFQKGDIAEGYSVSREKKESFPLTVTSAQKNPTAFYLCASSPQGALGTEAFFGQGTRLTVV.

The rearrangement joins TRBV5-4 to TRBJ2-5; weak D call: TRBD2 (5 bases). Germline CDR1 and CDR2: SGHNT and YYREEE (reference sequence). This CDR3 is 14 amino acids long. Trimming took off 1 base at V and 5 bases at J, with 12 bases between the two ends. As DNA, the CDR3 is TGTGCCAGCAGCTTGAAGAGCGGCGGGGAGACCCAGTACTTC. Protein: CASSLKSGGETQYF.

The rearrangement links TRBV9 to TRBJ1-4, with TRBD1 as a possible D gene (6 bases). The germline gives CDR1 SGDLS, CDR2 YYNGEE. Trimming took off 3 bases at V and 5 bases at J, with 11 bases between the two ends. The CDR3 sequence is 14 residues long. The CDR3, as DNA: TGTGCCAGCAGCGAACAGGGTTCCAATGAAAAACTGTTTTTT. Translation gives CASSEQGSNEKLFF.

The chain employs TRBV28 and TRBJ1-1; possible D gene TRBD1, 6 bases. The CDR3 loop spans 12 amino acids. Germline V CDR1 and CDR2: MDHEN, SYDVKM. Trimming took 3 bases from V and 6 from J, leaving 8 bases between them. CDR3 DNA sequence: TGTGCCAGCAGTTTTGGGGGCGCTGAAGCTTTCTTT. This translates into CASSFGGAEAFF.

CDR3 residues: CASSQDQRGLQETQYF. CDR3 sequence (DNA): TGTGCCAGCAGCCAAGATCAAAGGGGGTTACAAGAGACCCAGTACTTC. V gene TRBV4-2 combines with J gene TRBJ2-5; possible D gene TRBD1, 6 bases. V was clipped by 0 bases and J by 2 bases, with 13 bases between them. Germline assignment: CDR1 LGHNA and CDR2 YNFKEQ. The CDR3 extends over 16 amino acids.

This chain links TRBV6-5 with TRBJ2-7, with 8 bases matching TRBD1. In germline, CDR1 is MNHEY, CDR2 SVGAGI. The V gene end was trimmed by 9 bases and the J gene end by 2 bases; junction bases not matched to a gene: 9. The CDR3 length is 14 residues. The CDR3 protein is CASSTGGPAYEQYF. CDR3 bases: TGTGCCAGTAGTACAGGGGGTCCCGCCTACGAGCAGTACTTC.

This clone has a handful of counts. The V and J genes are TRBV12-3 or TRBV12-4 and TRBJ1-1, with a possible D match to TRBD1 (5 bases). Trimming shortened V by 5 bases and J by 0 bases, and 7 bases separated the two germline ends. This CDR3 comprises 13 residues. The CDR3 protein is CASSPGLNTEAFF. For the CDR3, the DNA is TGTGCCAGCAGTCCAGGGCTGAACACTGAAGCTTTCTTT.